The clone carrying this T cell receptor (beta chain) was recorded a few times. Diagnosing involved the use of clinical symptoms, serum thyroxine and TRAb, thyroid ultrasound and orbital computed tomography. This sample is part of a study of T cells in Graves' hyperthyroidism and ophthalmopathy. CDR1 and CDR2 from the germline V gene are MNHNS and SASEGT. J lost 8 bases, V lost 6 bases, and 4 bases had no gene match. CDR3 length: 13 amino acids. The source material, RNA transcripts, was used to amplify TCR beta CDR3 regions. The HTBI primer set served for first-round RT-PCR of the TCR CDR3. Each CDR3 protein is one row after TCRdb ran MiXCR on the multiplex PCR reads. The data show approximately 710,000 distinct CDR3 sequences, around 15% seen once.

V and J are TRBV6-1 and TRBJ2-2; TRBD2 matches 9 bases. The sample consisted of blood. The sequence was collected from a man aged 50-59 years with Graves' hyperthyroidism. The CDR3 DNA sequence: TGTGCCAGCAGAGTAGCGGGGGCGGGGGAGCTGTTTTTT. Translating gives CASRVAGAGELFF.